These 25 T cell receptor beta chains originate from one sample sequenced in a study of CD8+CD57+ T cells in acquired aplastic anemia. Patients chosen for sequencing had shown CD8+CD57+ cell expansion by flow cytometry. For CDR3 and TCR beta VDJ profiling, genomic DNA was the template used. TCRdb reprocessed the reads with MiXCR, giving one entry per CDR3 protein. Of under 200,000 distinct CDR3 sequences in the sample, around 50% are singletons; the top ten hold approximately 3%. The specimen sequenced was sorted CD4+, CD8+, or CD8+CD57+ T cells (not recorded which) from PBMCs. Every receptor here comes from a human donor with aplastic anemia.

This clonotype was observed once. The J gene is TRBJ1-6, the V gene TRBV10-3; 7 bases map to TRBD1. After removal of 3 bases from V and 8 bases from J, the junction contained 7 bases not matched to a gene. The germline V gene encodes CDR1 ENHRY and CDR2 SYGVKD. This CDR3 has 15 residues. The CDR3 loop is CAISEVRGTHSPLHF. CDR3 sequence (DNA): TGTGCCATCAGTGAAGTCAGGGGGACACATTCACCCCTCCACTTT.

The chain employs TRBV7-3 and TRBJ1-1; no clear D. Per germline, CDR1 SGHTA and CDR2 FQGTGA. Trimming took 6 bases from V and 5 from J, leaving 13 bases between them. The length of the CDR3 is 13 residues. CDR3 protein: CASSPELRTEAFF. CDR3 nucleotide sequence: TGTGCCAGCAGTCCCGAGCTGAGGACTGAAGCTTTCTTT.

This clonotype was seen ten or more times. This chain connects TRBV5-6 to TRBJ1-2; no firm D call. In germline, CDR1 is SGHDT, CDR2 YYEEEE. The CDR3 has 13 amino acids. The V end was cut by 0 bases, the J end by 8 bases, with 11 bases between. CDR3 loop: CASSLGTEQGYTF. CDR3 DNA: TGTGCCAGCAGCTTGGGGACCGAACAAGGCTACACCTTC.

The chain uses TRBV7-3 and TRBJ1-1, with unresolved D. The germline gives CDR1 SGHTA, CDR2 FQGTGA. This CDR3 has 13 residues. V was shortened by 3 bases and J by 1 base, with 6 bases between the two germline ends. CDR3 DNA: TGTGCCAGCAGCTTCCAGTGGAACACTGAAGCTTTCTTT. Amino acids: CASSFQWNTEAFF.

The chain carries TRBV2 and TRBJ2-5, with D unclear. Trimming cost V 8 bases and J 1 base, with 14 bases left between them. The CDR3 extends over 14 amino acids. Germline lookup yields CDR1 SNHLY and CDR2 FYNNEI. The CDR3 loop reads CASVHDGLQETQYF. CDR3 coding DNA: TGTGCCAGCGTCCATGATGGGCTCCAAGAGACCCAGTACTTC.

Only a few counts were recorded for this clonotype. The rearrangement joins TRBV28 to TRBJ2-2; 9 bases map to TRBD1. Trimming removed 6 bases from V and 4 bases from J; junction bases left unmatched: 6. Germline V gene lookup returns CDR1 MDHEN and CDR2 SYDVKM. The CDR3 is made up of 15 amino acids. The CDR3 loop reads CASRVGTGSTGELFF. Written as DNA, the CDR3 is TGTGCCAGCAGAGTTGGGACAGGGAGCACCGGGGAGCTGTTTTTT.

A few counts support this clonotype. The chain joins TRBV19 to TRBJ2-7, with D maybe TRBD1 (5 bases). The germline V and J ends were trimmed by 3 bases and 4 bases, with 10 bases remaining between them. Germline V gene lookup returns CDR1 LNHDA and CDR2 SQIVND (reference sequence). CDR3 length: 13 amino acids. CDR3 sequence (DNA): TGTGCCAGTAGTATTCAGGGTACTTACGAGCAGTACTTC. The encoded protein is CASSIQGTYEQYF.

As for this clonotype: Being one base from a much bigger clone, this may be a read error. CDR3 sequence (DNA): TGCGCCAGCAACGAACCCGGGACAGGGGTGGGGAAACTGTTTTTT. Translation: CASNEPGTGVGKLFF. V is TRBV5-1 and J is TRBJ1-4, with TRBD1 matching over 10 bases. Germline values: CDR1 SGHRS, CDR2 YFSETQ. The CDR3 is 15 residues long. After removal of 6 bases from V and 11 bases from J, the junction contained 13 bases not matched to a gene.

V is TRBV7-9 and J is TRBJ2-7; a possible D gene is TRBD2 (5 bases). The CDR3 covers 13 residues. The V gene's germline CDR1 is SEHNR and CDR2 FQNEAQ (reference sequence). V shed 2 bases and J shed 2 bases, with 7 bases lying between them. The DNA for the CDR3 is TGTGCCAGCAGCTTATACGGGACCTACGAGCAGTACTTC. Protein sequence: CASSLYGTYEQYF.

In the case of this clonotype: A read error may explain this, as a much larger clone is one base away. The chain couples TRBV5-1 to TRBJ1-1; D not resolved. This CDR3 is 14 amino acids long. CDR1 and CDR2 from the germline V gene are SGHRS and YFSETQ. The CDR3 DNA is TGCGCCAGCAGCTTGGACGGGATGGTAACTGAAGCTTCCTTT. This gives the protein CASSLDGMVTEASF.

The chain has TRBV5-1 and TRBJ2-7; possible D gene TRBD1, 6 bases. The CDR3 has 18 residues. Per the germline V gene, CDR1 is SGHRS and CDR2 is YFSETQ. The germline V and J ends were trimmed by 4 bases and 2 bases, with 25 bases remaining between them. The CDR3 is CASSLTPLTGLSPYEQYF. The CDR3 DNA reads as TGCGCCAGCAGCCTCACTCCGTTGACAGGATTGAGCCCCTACGAGCAGTACTTC.

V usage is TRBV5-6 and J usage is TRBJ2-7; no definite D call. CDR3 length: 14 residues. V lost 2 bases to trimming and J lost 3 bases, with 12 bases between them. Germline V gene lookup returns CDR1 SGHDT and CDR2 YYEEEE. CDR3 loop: CASSFWGADYEQYF. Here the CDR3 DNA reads TGTGCCAGCAGCTTCTGGGGTGCGGACTACGAGCAGTACTTC.

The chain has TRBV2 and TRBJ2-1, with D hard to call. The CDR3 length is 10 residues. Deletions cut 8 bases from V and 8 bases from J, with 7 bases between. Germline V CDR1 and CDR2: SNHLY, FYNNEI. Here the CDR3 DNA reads TGTGCCAGCGAGGATGATGAGCAGTTCTTC. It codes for CASEDDEQFF.

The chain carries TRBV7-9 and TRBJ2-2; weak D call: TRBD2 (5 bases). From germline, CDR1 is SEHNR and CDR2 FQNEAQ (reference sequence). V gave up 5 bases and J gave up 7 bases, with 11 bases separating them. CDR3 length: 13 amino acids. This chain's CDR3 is CASSHDGGGELFF. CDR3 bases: TGTGCCAGCAGCCATGATGGAGGCGGGGAGCTGTTTTTT.

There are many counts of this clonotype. The CDR3 bases are TGCGCCAGCAGCTTGGCGCCGACAGGAGATCTGAACACTGAAGCTTTCTTT. This codes for CASSLAPTGDLNTEAFF. The V call is TRBV5-1, the J call TRBJ1-1; perhaps TRBD1 as D (6 bases). CDR1 SGHRS and CDR2 YFSETQ come from the germline V gene. The CDR3 spans 17 residues. The V and J ends lost 0 bases and 0 bases respectively, with 15 bases between them.

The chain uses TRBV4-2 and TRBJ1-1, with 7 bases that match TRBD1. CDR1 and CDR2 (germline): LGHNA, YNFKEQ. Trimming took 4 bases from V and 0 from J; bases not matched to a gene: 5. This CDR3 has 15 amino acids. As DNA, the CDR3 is TGTGCCAGCAGCCCTGGAGGACAGGTGAACACTGAAGCTTTCTTT. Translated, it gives CASSPGGQVNTEAFF.

The DNA of the CDR3 is TGTGCCAGCAGTGGTGGGGTATGGGAAAAACTGTTTTTT. Translated, it gives CASSGGVWEKLFF. The chain links TRBV25-1 to TRBJ1-4; D remains unclear. Germline values: CDR1 MGHDK, CDR2 SYGVNS. The V end was cut by 4 bases, the J end by 8 bases, with 11 bases between. CDR3 size: 13 residues.

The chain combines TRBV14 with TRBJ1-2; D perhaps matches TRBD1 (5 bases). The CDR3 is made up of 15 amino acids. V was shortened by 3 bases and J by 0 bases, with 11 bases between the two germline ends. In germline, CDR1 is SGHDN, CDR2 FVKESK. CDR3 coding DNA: TGTGCCAGCAGCCATGGGGGTACTGCTAACTATGGCTACACCTTC. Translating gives CASSHGGTANYGYTF.

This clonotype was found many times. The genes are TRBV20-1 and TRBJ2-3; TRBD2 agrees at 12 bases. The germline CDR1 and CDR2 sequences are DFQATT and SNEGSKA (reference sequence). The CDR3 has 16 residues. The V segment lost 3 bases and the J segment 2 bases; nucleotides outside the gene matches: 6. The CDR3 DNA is TGCAGTGCTAGTCCCGGACTAGCGGGACCCACAGATACGCAGTATTTT. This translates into CSASPGLAGPTDTQYF.

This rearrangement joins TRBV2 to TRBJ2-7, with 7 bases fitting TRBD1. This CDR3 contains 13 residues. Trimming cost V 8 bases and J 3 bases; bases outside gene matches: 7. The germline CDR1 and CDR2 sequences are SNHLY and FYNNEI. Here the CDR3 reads CASEGTALYEQYF. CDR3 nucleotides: TGTGCCAGCGAGGGGACAGCTCTCTACGAGCAGTACTTC.

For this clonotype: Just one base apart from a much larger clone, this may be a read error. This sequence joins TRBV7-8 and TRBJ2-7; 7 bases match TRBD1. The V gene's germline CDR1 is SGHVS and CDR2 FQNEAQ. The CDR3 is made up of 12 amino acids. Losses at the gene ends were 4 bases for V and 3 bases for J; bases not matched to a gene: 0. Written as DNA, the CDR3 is TGTGCCAGCAGCTACAGGGGCTACGAGCAGTACTTC. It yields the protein CASSYRGYEQYF.

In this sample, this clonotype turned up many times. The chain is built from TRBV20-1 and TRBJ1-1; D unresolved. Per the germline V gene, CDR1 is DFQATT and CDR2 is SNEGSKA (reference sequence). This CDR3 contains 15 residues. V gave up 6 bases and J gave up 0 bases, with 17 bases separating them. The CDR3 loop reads CSALAPRRMNTEAFF. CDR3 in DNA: TGCAGTGCCCTGGCCCCTCGCCGAATGAACACTGAAGCTTTCTTT.

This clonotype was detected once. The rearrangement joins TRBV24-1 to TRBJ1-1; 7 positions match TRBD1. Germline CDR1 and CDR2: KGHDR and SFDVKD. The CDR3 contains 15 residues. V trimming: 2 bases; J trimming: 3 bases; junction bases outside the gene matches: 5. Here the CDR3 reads CATSDSTGLDTEAFF. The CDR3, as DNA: TGTGCCACCAGTGATTCGACAGGGCTGGACACTGAAGCTTTCTTT.

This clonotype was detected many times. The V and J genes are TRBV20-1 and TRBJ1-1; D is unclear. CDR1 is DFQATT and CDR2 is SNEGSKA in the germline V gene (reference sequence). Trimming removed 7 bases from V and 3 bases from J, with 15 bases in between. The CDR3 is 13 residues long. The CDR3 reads CSVGPYRDTEAFF. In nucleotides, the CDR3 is TGCAGTGTCGGGCCCTATAGAGACACTGAAGCTTTCTTT.

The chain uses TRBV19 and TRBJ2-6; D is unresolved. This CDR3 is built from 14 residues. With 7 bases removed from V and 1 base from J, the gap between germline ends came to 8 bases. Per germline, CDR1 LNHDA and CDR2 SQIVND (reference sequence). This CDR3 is CASKSQSGANVLTF. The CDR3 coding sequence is TGTGCCAGTAAATCGCAGTCTGGGGCCAACGTCCTGACTTTC. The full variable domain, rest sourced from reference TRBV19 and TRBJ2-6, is DGGITQSPKYLFRKEGQNVTLSCEQNLNHDAMYWYRQDPGQGLRLIYYSQIVNDFQKGDIAEGYSVSREKKESFPLTVTSAQKNPTAFYLCASKSQSGANVLTFGAGSRLTVL.